These 10 T cell receptor beta chains were all obtained from the same sample, sequenced in a study of post-analysis software for immune sequencing data. Sequencing libraries made from TCR beta cDNA carried unique molecular identifiers. Via MiXCR, TCRdb re-called the PCR reads, giving one row per CDR3 protein. The table has 350,000 to 450,000 distinct CDR3 sequences, approximately 38% seen once. Study-wide results and caveats: Relative to controls, patients had a few TRBV segments at higher frequency, with TRBV5-6, TRBV5-1 and TRBV20-1 among these.

These receptors are not linked to any known antigen. Sequenced input: blood. The receptors here all came from a girl aged 10-17 years with multiple sclerosis.

The chain couples TRBV20-1 to TRBJ1-1; the D is unclear. CDR3 length: 15 residues. CDR1 and CDR2 from the germline V gene are DFQATT and SNEGSKA (reference sequence). V lost 0 bases to trimming and J lost 1 base, with 12 bases between them. The CDR3 sequence is CSARDSQLGNTEAFF. CDR3 DNA sequence: TGCAGTGCTAGAGATAGCCAACTGGGGAACACTGAAGCTTTCTTT.

The chain combines TRBV7-2 with TRBJ2-5, with 10 bases identical to TRBD1. This CDR3 is 15 amino acids long. V lost 3 bases to trimming and J lost 11 bases; unmatched junction nucleotides: 12. From germline, CDR1 is SGHTA and CDR2 FQGNSA. DNA of the CDR3: TGTGCCAGCAGCTTGGGACAGGGGAATTACAATGAGCAGTACTTC. Amino acids: CASSLGQGNYNEQYF.

This clonotype was picked up a small number of times. The gene calls are TRBV7-2 and TRBJ2-1; the D gene is possibly TRBD2 (6 bases). V shed 4 bases and J shed 3 bases, with 13 bases lying between them. The CDR3 length is 15 residues. Per the germline V gene, CDR1 is SGHTA and CDR2 is FQGNSA. The CDR3 spells CASSSGLPIYNEQFF. As DNA, the CDR3 is TGTGCCAGCAGCTCCGGACTACCGATCTACAATGAGCAGTTCTTC.

CDR3 sequence (DNA): TGTGCCAGCAGCGCGAGGGGGGACAGCAGGGCGCCCCAGCATTTT. Protein: CASSARGDSRAPQHF. The chain couples TRBV9 to TRBJ1-5; 7 bases map to TRBD1. CDR1 SGDLS and CDR2 YYNGEE come from the germline V gene. This CDR3 is built from 15 residues. J lost 9 bases, V lost 3 bases, and 12 bases had no gene match.

The sample holds a few counts of this clonotype. This chain connects TRBV3-1 to TRBJ2-5; TRBD2 matches at 7 bases. CDR1 LGHDT and CDR2 YNNKEL come from the germline V gene (reference sequence). The CDR3 contains 14 residues. V gave up 0 bases and J gave up 5 bases; unmatched junction bases: 3. For the CDR3, the DNA is TGTGCCAGCAGCCAAGACCCGACTAGCGAGACCCAGTACTTC. It yields the protein CASSQDPTSETQYF.

This clonotype has more than one count but fewer than ten. The chain has TRBV29-1 and TRBJ2-5; D is perhaps TRBD1 (5 bases). The CDR3 spans 14 residues. The germline gives CDR1 SQVTM, CDR2 ANQGSEA. The germline V and J ends were trimmed by 4 bases and 2 bases, with 14 bases remaining between them. The CDR3 region is CSVAPRAGQETQYF. The CDR3 DNA reads as TGCAGCGTTGCCCCCCGGGCAGGGCAAGAGACCCAGTACTTC.

This clonotype was seen a handful of times. This chain joins TRBV9 and TRBJ2-7; 8 positions match TRBD2. This CDR3 contains 16 residues. Germline CDR1 is SGDLS and CDR2 is YYNGEE. Losses at the gene ends were 2 bases for V and 5 bases for J; bases not matched to a gene: 12. CDR3 nucleotides: TGTGCCAGCAGCGTGTATAGCCGAGCGGGGGCCCACGAGCAGTACTTC. Protein product: CASSVYSRAGAHEQYF.

The CDR3 spells CASSVTPGGADTQYF. CDR3 bases: TGTGCCAGCAGCGTAACTCCGGGGGGCGCAGATACGCAGTATTTT. This chain joins TRBV9 and TRBJ2-3, with D perhaps matching TRBD2 (7 bases). From germline, CDR1 is SGDLS and CDR2 YYNGEE. CDR3 length equals 15 residues. Trimming took 1 base from V and 4 from J, leaving 13 bases between them.

The chain recombines TRBV28 with TRBJ1-1; 7 bases fit TRBD1. The J segment lost 8 bases and the V segment lost 1 base, leaving 1 base of the junction unmatched. This CDR3 is 12 amino acids long. Germline CDR1 and CDR2: MDHEN and SYDVKM. The DNA for the CDR3 is TGTGCCAGCAGTTTATTGGACAGGGAAGCTTTCTTT. This gives the protein CASSLLDREAFF.

The rearrangement uses TRBV29-1 and TRBJ1-1; weak D call: TRBD1 (6 bases). This CDR3 has 12 amino acids. Germline assignment: CDR1 SQVTM and CDR2 ANQGSEA. Trimming pared 6 bases from V and 3 bases from J, leaving 11 bases between. CDR3 amino acids: CSVLRGDTEAFF. The CDR3 nucleotides read TGCAGCGTACTCAGGGGAGACACTGAAGCTTTCTTT.